This TCR beta chain comes out of a study of cytomegalovirus exposure and HLA in healthy donors. Trimming at V came to 8 bases and at J to 0 bases, leaving 11 bases not matched to a gene. The germline CDR1 and CDR2 sequences are WSHSY and SAAADI. The CDR3 runs 16 residues. Overall study findings and caveats: Presence/absence comparisons presumed near-even sequencing depth among donors.

A single count supports this clone. Its antigen remains unidentified. The PCR used 60 Vbeta and 13 Jbeta primers. TCRdb's table, derived via immunoSEQ multiplex PCR, lists solely in-frame clones and lacks some. This sample carries around 180,000 clones, 70% to 80% of them seen once, and the ten largest clones take roughly 2.3%. The V call is TRBV10-2, the J call TRBJ1-2; TRBD1 aligns across 8 bases. The source material was PBMCs. The TCR comes from a man aged 60 to 75 in good health and CMV-seronegative. DNA for the CDR3: TGCGCCAGCGCAGCAGGGACAGGTACGGCTAACTATGGCTACACCTTC. Translating gives CASAAGTGTANYGYTF.